The T cell receptor beta chain under discussion was sequenced for a study of T cell changes during pregnancy in multiple sclerosis. Germline V gene sequence: CDR1 LNHDA, CDR2 SQIVND (reference sequence). Trimming removed 5 bases at V and 6 bases at J, with 11 bases between. This CDR3 comprises 14 residues. The repertoire was sequenced with immunoSEQ multiplex PCR; TCRdb's copy has only in-frame clones and lacks some. The sample includes fewer than 75,000 clones, 91% seen only once; the top ten take approximately 1.4%. The rearrangement uses TRBV19 and TRBJ1-6, with a weak D call TRBD1 (5 bases). Sample: peripheral blood, taken in the second trimester of pregnancy. The TCR comes from a female donor with multiple sclerosis, enrolled in a pregnancy study. The CDR3 protein is CASSRRRANSPLHF. For the CDR3, the DNA is TGTGCCAGTAGTCGCCGCAGGGCTAATTCACCCCTCCACTTT.